Listed below are T cell receptor beta chains from one sample, sequenced in a study of human T cells and chemical hapten exposure. TCRdb used MiXCR to reprocess the RACE reads, holding one entry per CDR3 protein. This table holds 330,000 or so distinct CDR3 sequences, over 6% found once. The sample here was whole blood, taken in connection with sensitization to the hapten diphenylcyclopropenone (DPC). The receptors stem from a woman younger than 30 with alopecia areata. Some clones in this sample may be carry-over from other donors' samples. CDR3s include the opening cysteine and the closing phenylalanine or tryptophan. Each record gives: V gene, CDR3 protein.

V gene: TRBV10-3
CDR3 protein: CAISLRDRDTGELFF

V gene: TRBV7-8
CDR3 protein: CASSPSWGTPRGAFF

V gene: TRBV9
CDR3 protein: CPSSVGIGHTEAFF

V gene: TRBV5-1
CDR3 protein: CASSLVGHTEAFF

V gene: TRBV7-2
CDR3 protein: CASITSGGYNEQFF

V gene: TRBV12-3/TRBV12-4
CDR3 protein: CASSLARTGLYEQYF

V gene: TRBV7-3
CDR3 protein: CASSLGGHPETQYF

V gene: TRBV7-3
CDR3 protein: CASSSLLGTDTQYF

V gene: TRBV11-2
CDR3 protein: CASSLQGPGYTF

V gene: TRBV6-2/TRBV6-3
CDR3 protein: CASSESGTVYQPQHF

V gene: TRBV4-1
CDR3 protein: CASSQRVQGNYGYTF

V gene: TRBV23-1
CDR3 protein: CASSQSAETDSYEQYF

V gene: TRBV6-5
CDR3 protein: CASSRDRGITDTQYF

V gene: TRBV3-1
CDR3 protein: CASSQGGVSPLHF

V gene: TRBV6-2/TRBV6-3
CDR3 protein: CASSYRLAGAKETQYF

V gene: TRBV4-2
CDR3 protein: CASSQETGSSTDTQYF

V gene: TRBV12-3/TRBV12-4
CDR3 protein: CASSLQVGNQPQHF

V gene: TRBV20-1
CDR3 protein: CSARDTGTGGYRWEQYF

V gene: TRBV7-2
CDR3 protein: CASSLHPPVVGAITEAFF

V gene: TRBV5-1
CDR3 protein: CASSLAGLNYGYTF

V gene: TRBV7-3
CDR3 protein: CASSLNDRNTEAFF

V gene: TRBV5-1
CDR3 protein: CASGGQANTEAFF

V gene: TRBV9
CDR3 protein: CASSQGMDTEAFF

V gene: TRBV5-1
CDR3 protein: CASSPGLAGFTGELFF

V gene: TRBV20-1
CDR3 protein: CSAKTGWNTEAFF

V gene: TRBV11-1
CDR3 protein: CASTLQGGQETQYF

V gene: TRBV20-1
CDR3 protein: CSAYEDSRGEQYF

V gene: TRBV4-3
CDR3 protein: CASSQDLRSYNEQFF

V gene: TRBV3-1
CDR3 protein: CASSPGGAGTGELFF